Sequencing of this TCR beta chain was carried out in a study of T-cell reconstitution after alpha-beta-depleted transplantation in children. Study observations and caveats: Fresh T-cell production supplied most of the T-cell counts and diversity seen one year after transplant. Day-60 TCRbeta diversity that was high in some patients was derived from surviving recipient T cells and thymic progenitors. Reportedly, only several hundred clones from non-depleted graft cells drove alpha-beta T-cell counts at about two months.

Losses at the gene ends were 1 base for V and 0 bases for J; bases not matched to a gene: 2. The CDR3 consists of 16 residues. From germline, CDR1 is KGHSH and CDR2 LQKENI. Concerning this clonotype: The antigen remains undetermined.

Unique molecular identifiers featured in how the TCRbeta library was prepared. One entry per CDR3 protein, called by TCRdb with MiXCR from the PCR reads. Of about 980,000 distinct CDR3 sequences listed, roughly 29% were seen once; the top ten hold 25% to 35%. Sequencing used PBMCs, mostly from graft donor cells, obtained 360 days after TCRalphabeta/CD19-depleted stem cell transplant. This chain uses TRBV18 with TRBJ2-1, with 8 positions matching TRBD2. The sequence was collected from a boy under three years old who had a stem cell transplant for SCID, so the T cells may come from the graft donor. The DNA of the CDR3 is TGTGCCAGCTCACCACTAGCGGGGCCCTCCTACAATGAGCAGTTCTTC. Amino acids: CASSPLAGPSYNEQFF. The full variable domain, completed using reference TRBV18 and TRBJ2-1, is NAGVMQNPRHLVRRRGQEARLRCSPMKGHSHVYWYRQLPEEGLKFMVYLQKENIIDESGMPKERFSAEFPKEGPSILRIQQVVRGDSAAYFCASSPLAGPSYNEQFFGPGTRLTVL.